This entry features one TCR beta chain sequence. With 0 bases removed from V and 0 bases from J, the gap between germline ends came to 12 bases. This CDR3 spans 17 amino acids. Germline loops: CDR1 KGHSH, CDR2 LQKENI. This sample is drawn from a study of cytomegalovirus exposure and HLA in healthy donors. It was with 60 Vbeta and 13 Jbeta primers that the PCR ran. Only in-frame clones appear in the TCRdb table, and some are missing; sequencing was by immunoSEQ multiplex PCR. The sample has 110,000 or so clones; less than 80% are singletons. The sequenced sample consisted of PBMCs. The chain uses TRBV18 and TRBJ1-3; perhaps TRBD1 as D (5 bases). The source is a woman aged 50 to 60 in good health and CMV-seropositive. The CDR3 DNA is TGTGCCAGCTCACCACCGGCAGGGTATAACTCTGGAAACACCATATATTTT. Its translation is CASSPPAGYNSGNTIYF.